These 3 T cell receptor beta chains share one sample of origin, sequenced in a study of shared clonotypes between healthy human individuals. TCRdb's copy holds only in-frame clones and misses some; the assay was immunoSEQ multiplex PCR. The sample lists roughly 1,600,000 clones; around 98.5% were seen once. Sequenced sample: naive CD4+ T cells sorted from blood. Sample subset: CD45RA+ positively selected. These receptors all stem from a man aged 25 to 40 in good health.

This clone was seen only once. The chain links TRBV18 to TRBJ1-5; possibly TRBD1 for D (5 bases). The CDR3 runs 14 residues. Germline V gives CDR1 KGHSH, CDR2 LQKENI. Trimming took 8 bases from V and 3 from J, leaving 14 bases between them. The CDR3 nucleotides read TGTGCCAGCGGGCCGGGACTACTCAATCAGCCCCAGCATTTT. Amino acid sequence: CASGPGLLNQPQHF.

V gene TRBV4-1 combines with J gene TRBJ1-2; 7 bases map to TRBD1. Germline values: CDR1 MGHRA, CDR2 YSYEKL. Trimming removed 4 bases from V and 4 bases from J; junction bases left unmatched: 9. The CDR3 sequence is 15 residues long. CDR3 sequence: CASSPIGTAPYGYTF. The DNA of the CDR3 is TGCGCCAGCAGCCCTATTGGGACAGCACCCTATGGCTACACCTTC.

The V and J genes are TRBV27 and TRBJ2-3, with a weak D call TRBD1 (6 bases). Looked up from germline, CDR1 is MNHEY and CDR2 is SMNVEV (reference sequence). This CDR3 comprises 16 residues. Trimming removed 3 bases at V and 0 bases at J, with 13 bases between. The CDR3 sequence: CASSFTGRSSTDTQYF. Here the CDR3 DNA reads TGTGCCAGCAGTTTCACAGGGCGCTCTAGCACAGATACGCAGTATTTT.